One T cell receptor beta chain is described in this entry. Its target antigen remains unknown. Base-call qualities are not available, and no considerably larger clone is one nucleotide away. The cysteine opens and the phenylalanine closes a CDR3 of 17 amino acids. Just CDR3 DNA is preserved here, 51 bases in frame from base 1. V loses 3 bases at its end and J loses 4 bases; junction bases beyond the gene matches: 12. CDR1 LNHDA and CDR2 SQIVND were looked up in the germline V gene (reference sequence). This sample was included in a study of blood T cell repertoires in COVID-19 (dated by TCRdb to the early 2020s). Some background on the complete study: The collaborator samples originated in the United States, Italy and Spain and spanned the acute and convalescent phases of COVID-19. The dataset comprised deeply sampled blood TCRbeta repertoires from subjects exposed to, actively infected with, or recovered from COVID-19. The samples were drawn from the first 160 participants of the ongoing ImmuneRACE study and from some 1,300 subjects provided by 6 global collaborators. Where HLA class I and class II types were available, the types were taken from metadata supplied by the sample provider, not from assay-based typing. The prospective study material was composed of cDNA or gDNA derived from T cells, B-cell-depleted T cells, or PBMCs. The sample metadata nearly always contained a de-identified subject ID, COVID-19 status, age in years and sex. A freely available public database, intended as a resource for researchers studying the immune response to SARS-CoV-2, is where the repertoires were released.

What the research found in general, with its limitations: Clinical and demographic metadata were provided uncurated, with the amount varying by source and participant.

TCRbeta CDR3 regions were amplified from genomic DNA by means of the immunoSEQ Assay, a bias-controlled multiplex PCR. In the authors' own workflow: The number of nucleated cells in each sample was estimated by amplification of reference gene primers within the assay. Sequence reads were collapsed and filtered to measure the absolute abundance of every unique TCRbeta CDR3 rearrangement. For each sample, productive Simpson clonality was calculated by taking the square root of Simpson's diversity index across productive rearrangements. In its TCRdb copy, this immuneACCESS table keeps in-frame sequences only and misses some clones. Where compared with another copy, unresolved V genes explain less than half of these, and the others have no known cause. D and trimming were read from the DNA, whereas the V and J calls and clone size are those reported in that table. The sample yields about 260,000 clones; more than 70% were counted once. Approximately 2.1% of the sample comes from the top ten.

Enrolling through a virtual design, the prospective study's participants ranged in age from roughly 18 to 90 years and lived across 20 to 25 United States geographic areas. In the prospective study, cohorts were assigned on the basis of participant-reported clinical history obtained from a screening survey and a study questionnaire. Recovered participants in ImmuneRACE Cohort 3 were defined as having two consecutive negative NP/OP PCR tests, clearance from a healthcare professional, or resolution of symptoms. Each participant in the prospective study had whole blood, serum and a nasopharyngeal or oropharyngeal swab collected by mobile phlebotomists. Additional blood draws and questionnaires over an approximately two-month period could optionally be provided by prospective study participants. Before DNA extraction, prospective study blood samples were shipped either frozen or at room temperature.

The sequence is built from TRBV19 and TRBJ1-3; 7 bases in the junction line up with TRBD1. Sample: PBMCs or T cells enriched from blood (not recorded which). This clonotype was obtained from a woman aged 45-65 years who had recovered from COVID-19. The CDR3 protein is CASSMGTVRGLGNTIYF. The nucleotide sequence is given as TGTGCCAGTAGTATGGGGACGGTGAGGGGGCTAGGAAACACCATATATTTT.